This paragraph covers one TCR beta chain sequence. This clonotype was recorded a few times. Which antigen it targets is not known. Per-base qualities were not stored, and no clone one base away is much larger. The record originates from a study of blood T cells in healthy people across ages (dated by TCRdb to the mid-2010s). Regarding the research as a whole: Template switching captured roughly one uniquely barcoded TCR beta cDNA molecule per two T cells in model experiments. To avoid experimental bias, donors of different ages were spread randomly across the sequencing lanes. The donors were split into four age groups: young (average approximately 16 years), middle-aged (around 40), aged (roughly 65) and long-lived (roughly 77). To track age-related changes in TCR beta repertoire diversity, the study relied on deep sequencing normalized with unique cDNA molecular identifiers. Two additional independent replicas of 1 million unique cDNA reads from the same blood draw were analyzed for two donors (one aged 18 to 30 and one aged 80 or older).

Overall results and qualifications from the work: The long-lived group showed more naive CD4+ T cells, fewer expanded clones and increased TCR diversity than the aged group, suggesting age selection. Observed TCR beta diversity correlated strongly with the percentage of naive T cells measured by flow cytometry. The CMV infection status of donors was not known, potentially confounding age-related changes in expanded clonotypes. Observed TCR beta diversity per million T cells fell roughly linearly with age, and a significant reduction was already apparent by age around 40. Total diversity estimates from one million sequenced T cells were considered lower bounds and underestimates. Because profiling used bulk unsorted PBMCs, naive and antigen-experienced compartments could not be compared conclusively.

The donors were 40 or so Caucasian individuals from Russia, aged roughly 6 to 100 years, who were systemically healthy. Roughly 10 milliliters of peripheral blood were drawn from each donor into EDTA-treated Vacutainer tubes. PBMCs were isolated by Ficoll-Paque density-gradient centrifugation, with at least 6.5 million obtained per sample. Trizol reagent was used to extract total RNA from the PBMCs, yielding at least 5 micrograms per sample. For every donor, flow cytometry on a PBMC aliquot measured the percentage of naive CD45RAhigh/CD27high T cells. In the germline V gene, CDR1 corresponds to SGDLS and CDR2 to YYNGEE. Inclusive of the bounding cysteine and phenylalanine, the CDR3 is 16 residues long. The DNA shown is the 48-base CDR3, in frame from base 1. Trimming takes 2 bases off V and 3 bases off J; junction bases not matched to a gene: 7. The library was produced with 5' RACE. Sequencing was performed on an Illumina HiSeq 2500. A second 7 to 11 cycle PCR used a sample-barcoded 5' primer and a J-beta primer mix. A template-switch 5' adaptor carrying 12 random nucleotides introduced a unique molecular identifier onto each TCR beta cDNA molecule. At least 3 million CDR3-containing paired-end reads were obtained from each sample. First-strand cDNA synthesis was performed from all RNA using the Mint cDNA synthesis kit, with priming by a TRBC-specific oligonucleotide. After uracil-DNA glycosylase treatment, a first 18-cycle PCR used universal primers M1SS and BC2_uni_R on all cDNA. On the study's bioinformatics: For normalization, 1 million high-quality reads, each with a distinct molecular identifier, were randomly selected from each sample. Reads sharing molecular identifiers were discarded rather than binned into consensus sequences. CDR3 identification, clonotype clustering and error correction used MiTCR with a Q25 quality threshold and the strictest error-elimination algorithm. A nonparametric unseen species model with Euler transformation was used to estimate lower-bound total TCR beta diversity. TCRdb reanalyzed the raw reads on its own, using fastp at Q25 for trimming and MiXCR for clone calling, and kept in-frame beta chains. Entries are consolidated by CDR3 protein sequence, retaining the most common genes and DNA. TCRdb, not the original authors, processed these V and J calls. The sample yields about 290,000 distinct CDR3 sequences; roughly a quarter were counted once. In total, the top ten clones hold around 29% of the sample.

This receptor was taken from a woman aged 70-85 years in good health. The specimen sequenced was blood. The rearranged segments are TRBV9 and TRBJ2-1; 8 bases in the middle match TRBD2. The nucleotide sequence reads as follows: TGTGCCAGCAGCGTGACCGGGACTAGGGACTACAATGAGCAGTTCTTC. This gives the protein CASSVTGTRDYNEQFF.